This TCR beta chain was sequenced in a study of T cells after yellow fever vaccination. V lost 8 bases to trimming and J lost 0 bases, with 11 bases between them. Germline assignment: CDR1 MDHEN and CDR2 SYDVKM. The CDR3 covers 14 residues. From the 5' RACE reads, TCRdb called clonotypes with MiXCR, one entry per CDR3 protein. The table records roughly 500,000 distinct CDR3 sequences, 15% to 20% of them present only once. The specimen comprised PBMCs, sampled 15 days after the yellow fever booster vaccination. The receptor was derived from a man aged 25-40 years who received the YFV17D yellow fever vaccine. The V call is TRBV28, the J call TRBJ2-4; no clear D gene. CDR3 nucleotides: TGTGCCAGCCAGCAAGATTTAGCCAAAAACATTCAGTACTTC. Translating it yields CASQQDLAKNIQYF.